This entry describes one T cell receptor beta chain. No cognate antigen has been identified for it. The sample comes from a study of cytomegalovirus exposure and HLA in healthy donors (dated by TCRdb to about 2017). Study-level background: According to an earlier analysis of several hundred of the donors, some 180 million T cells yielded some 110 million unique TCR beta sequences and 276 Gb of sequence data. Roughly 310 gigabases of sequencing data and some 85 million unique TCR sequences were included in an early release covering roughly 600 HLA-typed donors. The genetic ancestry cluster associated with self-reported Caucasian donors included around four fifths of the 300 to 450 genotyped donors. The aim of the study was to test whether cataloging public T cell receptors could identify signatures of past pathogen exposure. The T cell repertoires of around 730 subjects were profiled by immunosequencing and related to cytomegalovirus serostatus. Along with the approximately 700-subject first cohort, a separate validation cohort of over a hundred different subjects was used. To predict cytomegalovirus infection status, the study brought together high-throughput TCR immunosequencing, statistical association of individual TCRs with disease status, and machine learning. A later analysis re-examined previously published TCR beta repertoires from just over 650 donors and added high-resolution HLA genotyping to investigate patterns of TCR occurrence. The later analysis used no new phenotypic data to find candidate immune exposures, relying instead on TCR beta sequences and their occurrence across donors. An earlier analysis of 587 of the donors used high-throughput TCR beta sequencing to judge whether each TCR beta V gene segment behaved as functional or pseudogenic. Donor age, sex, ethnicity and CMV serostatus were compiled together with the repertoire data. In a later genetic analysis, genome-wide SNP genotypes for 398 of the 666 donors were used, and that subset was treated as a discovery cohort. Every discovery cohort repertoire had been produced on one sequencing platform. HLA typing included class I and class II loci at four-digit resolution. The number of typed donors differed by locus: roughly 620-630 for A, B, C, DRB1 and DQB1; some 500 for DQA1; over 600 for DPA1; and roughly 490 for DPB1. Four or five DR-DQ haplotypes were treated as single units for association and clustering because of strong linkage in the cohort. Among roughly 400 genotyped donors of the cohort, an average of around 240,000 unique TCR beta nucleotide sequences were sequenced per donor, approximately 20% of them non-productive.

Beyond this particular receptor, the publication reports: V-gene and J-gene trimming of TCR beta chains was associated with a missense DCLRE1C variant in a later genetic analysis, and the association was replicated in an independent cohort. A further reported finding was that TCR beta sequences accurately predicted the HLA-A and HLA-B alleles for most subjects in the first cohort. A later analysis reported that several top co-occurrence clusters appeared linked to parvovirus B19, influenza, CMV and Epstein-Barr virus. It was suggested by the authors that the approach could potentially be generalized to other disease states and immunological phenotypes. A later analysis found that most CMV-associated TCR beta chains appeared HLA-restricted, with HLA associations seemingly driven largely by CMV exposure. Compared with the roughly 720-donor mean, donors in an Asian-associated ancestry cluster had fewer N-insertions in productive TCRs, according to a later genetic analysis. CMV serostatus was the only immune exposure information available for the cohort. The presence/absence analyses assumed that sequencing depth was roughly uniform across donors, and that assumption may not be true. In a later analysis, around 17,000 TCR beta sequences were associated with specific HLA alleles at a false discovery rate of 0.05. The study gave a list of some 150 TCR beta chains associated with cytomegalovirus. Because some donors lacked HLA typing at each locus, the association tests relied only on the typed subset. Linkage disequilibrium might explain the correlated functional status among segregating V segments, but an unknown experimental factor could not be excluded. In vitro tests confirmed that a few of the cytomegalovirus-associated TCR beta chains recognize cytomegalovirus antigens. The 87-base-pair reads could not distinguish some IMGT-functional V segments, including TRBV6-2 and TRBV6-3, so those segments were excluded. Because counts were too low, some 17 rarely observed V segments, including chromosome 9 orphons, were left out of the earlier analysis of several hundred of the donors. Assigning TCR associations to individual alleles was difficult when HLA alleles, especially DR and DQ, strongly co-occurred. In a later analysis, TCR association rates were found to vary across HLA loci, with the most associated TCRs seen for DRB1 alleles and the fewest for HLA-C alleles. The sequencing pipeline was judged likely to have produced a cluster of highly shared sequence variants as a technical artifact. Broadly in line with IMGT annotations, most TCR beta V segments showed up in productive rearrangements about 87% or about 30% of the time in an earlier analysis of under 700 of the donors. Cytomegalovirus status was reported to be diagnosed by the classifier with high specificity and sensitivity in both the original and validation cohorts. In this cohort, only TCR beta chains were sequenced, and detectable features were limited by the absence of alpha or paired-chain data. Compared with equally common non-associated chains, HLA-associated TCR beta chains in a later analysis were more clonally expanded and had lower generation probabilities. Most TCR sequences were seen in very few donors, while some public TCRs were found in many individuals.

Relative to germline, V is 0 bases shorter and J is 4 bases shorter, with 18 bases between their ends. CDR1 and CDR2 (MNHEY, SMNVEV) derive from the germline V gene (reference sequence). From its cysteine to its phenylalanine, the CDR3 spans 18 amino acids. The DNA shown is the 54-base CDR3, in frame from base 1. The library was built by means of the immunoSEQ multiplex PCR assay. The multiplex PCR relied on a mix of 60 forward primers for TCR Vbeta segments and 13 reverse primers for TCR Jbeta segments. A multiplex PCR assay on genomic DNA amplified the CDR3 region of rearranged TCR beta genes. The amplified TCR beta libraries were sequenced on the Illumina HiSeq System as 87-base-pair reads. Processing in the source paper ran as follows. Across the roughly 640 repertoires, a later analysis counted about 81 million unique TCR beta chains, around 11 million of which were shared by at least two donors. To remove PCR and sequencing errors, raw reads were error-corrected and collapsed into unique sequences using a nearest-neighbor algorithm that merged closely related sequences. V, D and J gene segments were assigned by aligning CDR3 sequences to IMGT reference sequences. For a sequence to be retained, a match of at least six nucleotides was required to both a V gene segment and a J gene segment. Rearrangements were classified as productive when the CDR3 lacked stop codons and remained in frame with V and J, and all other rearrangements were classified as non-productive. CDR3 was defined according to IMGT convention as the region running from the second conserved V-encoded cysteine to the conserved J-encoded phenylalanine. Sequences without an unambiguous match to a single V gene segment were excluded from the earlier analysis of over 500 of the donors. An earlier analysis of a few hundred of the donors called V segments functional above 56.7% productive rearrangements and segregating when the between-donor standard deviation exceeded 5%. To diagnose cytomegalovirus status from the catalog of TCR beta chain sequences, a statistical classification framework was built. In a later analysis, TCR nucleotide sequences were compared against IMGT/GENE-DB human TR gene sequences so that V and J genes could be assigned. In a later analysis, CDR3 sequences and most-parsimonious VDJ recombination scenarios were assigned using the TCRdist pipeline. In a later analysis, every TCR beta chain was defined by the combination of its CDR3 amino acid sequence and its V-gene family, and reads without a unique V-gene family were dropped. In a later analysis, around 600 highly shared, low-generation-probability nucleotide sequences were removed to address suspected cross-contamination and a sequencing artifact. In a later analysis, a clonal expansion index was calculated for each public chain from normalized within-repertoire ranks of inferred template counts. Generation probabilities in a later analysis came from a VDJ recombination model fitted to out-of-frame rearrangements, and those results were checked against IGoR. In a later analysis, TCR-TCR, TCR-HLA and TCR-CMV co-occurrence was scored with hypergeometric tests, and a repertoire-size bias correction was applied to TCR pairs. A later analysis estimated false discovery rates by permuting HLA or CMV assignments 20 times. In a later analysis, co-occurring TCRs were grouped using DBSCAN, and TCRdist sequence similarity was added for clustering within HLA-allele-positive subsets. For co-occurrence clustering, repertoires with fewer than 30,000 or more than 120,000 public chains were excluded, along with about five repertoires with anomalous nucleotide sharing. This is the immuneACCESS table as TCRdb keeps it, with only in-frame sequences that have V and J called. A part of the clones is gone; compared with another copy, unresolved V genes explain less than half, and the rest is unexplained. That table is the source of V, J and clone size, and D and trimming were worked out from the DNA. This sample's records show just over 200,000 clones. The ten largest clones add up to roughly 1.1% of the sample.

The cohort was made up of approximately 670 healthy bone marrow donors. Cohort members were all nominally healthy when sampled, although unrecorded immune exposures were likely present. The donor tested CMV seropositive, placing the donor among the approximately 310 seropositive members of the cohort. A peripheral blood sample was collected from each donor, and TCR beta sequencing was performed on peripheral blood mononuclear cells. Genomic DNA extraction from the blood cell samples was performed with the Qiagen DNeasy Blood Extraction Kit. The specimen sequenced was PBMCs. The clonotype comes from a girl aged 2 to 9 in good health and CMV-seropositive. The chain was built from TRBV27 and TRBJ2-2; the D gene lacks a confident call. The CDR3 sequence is CASSLSGSLGPGTGELFF. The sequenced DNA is TGTGCCAGCAGTTTATCTGGATCGCTGGGTCCGGGCACCGGGGAGCTGTTTTTT.